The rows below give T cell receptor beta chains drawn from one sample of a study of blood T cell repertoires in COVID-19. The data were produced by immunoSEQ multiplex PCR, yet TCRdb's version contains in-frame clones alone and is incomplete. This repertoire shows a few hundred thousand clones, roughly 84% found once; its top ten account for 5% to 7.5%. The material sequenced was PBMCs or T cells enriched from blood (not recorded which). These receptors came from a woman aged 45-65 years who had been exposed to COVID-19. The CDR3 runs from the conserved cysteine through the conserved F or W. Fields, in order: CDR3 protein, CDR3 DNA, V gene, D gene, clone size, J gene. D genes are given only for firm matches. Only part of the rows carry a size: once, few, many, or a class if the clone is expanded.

CASTTGRTRDF	TGTGCCAGCACCACTGGGCGGACTCGGGACTTC	TRBV2	.	.	TRBJ2-5
CASSVTGTHGYTF	TGTGCCAGCAGCGTGACAGGGACCCATGGCTACACCTTC	TRBV9	TRBD1	.	TRBJ1-2
CSVQLTRETQYF	TGCAGCGTTCAACTCACCAGGGAGACCCAGTACTTC	TRBV29-1	.	.	TRBJ2-5
CASSLGPAAFTEAFF	TGTGCCAGCAGTTTGGGTCCCGCGGCATTCACTGAAGCTTTCTTT	TRBV27	.	.	TRBJ1-1
CASSLGRTTYEQYF	TGCGCCAGCAGCTTGGGAAGGACTACCTACGAGCAGTACTTC	TRBV5-1	.	.	TRBJ2-7
CASREAPNNSPLHF	TGTGCCAGCAGGGAGGCCCCCAATAATTCACCCCTCCACTTT	TRBV6-5	.	.	TRBJ1-6
CASSPLGSGAGELFF	TGTGCCAGCAGCCCCCTAGGGTCCGGGGCCGGGGAGCTGTTTTTT	TRBV3-1/TRBV3-2	.	.	TRBJ2-2
CASSIGASSNQPQHF	TGTGCCAGTAGTATAGGGGCCAGCTCGAATCAGCCCCAGCATTTT	TRBV19	.	.	TRBJ1-5
CATSRAGGSISGNTIYF	TGTGCCACCAGCAGAGCAGGGGGCAGTATCTCTGGAAACACCATATATTTT	TRBV15	TRBD1	.	TRBJ1-3
CATTDPTTGYTF	TGTGCCACCACCGACCCGACGACAGGCTACACCTTC	TRBV6-5	.	.	TRBJ1-2
CASSFPRGGGYNEQFF	TGTGCCAGCAGCTTCCCACGCGGGGGTGGATACAATGAGCAGTTCTTC	TRBV5-4	TRBD2	.	TRBJ2-1
CASSPTSGGYNEQFF	TGTGCCAGCAGTCCAACTAGCGGGGGGTACAATGAGCAGTTCTTC	TRBV6-5	TRBD2	.	TRBJ2-1
CAWSAGDFGRTF	TGTGCCTGGAGTGCAGGGGACTTCGGGAGGACCTTC	TRBV30	.	.	TRBJ1-2
CAGGTSGRSYEQYF	TGTGCCGGGGGGACTAGCGGGCGTTCCTACGAGCAGTACTTC	TRBV2	TRBD2	.	TRBJ2-7
CAISARRGFDGIQPQHF	TGTGCCATCAGTGCCAGAAGAGGGTTCGACGGTATTCAGCCCCAGCATTTT	TRBV10-3	.	.	TRBJ1-5
CASSLVQGYYEQYF	TGTGCCAGCAGCTTAGTCCAGGGATACTACGAGCAGTACTTC	TRBV7-9	.	few	TRBJ2-7
CASRGTGGDYTEAFF	TGTGCCAGCAGGGGGACAGGGGGCGATTACACTGAAGCTTTCTTT	TRBV28	TRBD1	.	TRBJ1-1
CASSYVAGPGEAFF	TGTGCCAGCAGTTACGTCGCAGGGCCGGGTGAAGCTTTCTTT	TRBV6-6	.	.	TRBJ1-1
CALRGGSSSTDTQYF	TGTGCCCTAAGGGGGGGGAGCTCTAGCACAGATACGCAGTATTTT	TRBV30	.	.	TRBJ2-3
CASSPQEGVAGGRETEAFF	TGCGCCAGCAGCCCTCAGGAGGGCGTGGCGGGGGGACGAGAGACTGAAGCTTTCTTT	TRBV5-1	.	once	TRBJ1-1
CASSQEADGGTYNEQFF	TGTGCCAGCAGCCAAGAAGCCGACGGGGGTACCTACAATGAGCAGTTCTTC	TRBV4-2	.	few	TRBJ2-1
CASSLSPTGLGANEQFF	TGTGCCAGCAGCCTGAGCCCCACAGGTTTGGGGGCCAATGAGCAGTTCTTC	TRBV27	.	.	TRBJ2-1
CSVESAGKDQYF	TGCAGCGTTGAGTCGGCAGGGAAGGACCAGTACTTC	TRBV29-1	.	once	TRBJ2-5
CASSPQGGGGNQPQHF	TGTGCCAGCAGTCCTCAAGGGGGAGGGGGCAATCAGCCCCAGCATTTT	TRBV28	.	.	TRBJ1-5
CSLTPPAGADEQFF	TGCAGCCTAACTCCCCCGGCAGGGGCGGATGAGCAGTTCTTC	TRBV29-1	.	.	TRBJ2-1
CASSLLAGSTDTQYF	TGTGCCAGCAGCTTACTAGCGGGGAGCACAGATACGCAGTATTTT	TRBV6-5	TRBD2	.	TRBJ2-3
CASSREGSPLHF	TGTGCCAGCAGTCGGGAGGGGTCACCCCTCCACTTT	TRBV9	.	.	TRBJ1-6
CASSSGQGLTGELFF	TGTGCCAGTAGTTCCGGACAGGGCCTGACCGGGGAGCTGTTTTTT	TRBV19	TRBD1	.	TRBJ2-2
CASSDPGQGPREQYF	TGCGCCAGCAGCGATCCGGGACAGGGGCCCCGGGAGCAGTACTTC	TRBV5-1	TRBD1	.	TRBJ2-7
CASQGFGYGYTF	TGTGCCAGTCAGGGTTTCGGCTATGGCTACACCTTC	TRBV12-3/TRBV12-4	.	.	TRBJ1-2
CASTNNRKGGYTF	TGTGCCAGTACCAATAACAGGAAAGGAGGCTACACCTTC	TRBV19	.	.	TRBJ1-2
CASSPLVDTQYF	TGTGCCAGCAGCCCCTTAGTAGATACGCAGTATTTT	TRBV7-9	.	.	TRBJ2-3
CASSVRQGDIQYF	TGTGCCAGCAGCGTTCGACAGGGGGACATTCAGTACTTC	TRBV21-1	.	.	TRBJ2-4
CASSPWGPWRGDGYTF	TGTGCCAGCAGTCCCTGGGGTCCCTGGCGGGGGGATGGCTACACCTTC	TRBV27	.	.	TRBJ1-2
CASSAPGQANYEQYF	TGTGCCAGCAGCGCGCCGGGACAGGCGAACTACGAGCAGTACTTC	TRBV5-4	TRBD1	.	TRBJ2-7
CASSSDRDTEAFF	TGTGCCAGCAGCTCGGACAGGGACACTGAAGCTTTCTTT	TRBV11-3	TRBD1	.	TRBJ1-1
CASSESRLAGETQYF	TGCGCCAGCAGTGAGTCGCGACTAGCAGGGGAGACCCAGTACTTC	TRBV10-1	TRBD2	once	TRBJ2-5
CAAGRVGTSGGLNNEQFF	TGTGCCGCAGGGAGGGTCGGGACTAGCGGGGGCCTAAACAATGAGCAGTTCTTC	TRBV10-3	TRBD2	.	TRBJ2-1
CASSQSNRFPYEQYF	TGCGCCAGCAGTCAATCGAACAGATTCCCCTACGAGCAGTACTTC	TRBV23-1	.	.	TRBJ2-7
CASSLTLRPPGDTQYF	TGTGCCAGCAGCTTAACTCTAAGGCCCCCGGGAGATACGCAGTATTTT	TRBV7-3	.	.	TRBJ2-3
CAISERSNEKLFF	TGTGCCATCAGTGAGCGTTCTAATGAAAAACTGTTTTTT	TRBV10-3	.	.	TRBJ1-4
CSAIDRDRGSRGYTF	TGCAGTGCTATTGACAGGGATCGAGGATCGAGGGGCTACACCTTC	TRBV20-1	TRBD1	.	TRBJ1-2
CASSQDRGPHGYTF	TGCGCCAGCAGCCAAGACAGGGGGCCGCATGGCTACACCTTC	TRBV4-1	TRBD1	.	TRBJ1-2
CASSFFRQRPNEQFF	TGTGCCAGCAGTTTTTTCCGACAGAGACCCAATGAGCAGTTCTTC	TRBV27	.	.	TRBJ2-1
CASSFGQPNTEAFF	TGTGCCAGCAGCTTCGGACAGCCGAACACTGAAGCTTTCTTT	TRBV6-5	.	.	TRBJ1-1
CASSRDRGQEQFF	TGTGCCAGCAGCCGGGACAGGGGGCAAGAGCAGTTCTTC	TRBV7-2	TRBD1	.	TRBJ2-1
CVLGDSYTDTQYF	TGTGTACTCGGGGACAGCTACACAGATACGCAGTATTTT	TRBV27	TRBD1	.	TRBJ2-3
CASSRNQGGTEAFF	TGCGCCAGCAGCCGCAACCAGGGTGGCACTGAAGCTTTCTTT	TRBV4-3	.	.	TRBJ1-1
CASSTDTWRFF	TGTGCCAGCAGTACGGACACCTGGCGGTTCTTC	TRBV12-3/TRBV12-4	.	.	TRBJ2-1
CASRNTAYNEQFF	TGTGCCAGCAGGAACACAGCCTACAATGAGCAGTTCTTC	TRBV6-5	.	.	TRBJ2-1
CASSLRAGIEAFF	TGTGCCAGCAGCTTAAGGGCAGGGATTGAAGCTTTCTTT	TRBV7-3	.	.	TRBJ1-1
CASSLNSGGEQFF	TGCGCCAGCAGCTTGAATAGCGGGGGTGAGCAGTTCTTC	TRBV5-1	TRBD2	.	TRBJ2-1
CSVVPFVTLRTEAFF	TGCAGCGTTGTGCCCTTTGTCACCCTCAGGACTGAAGCTTTCTTT	TRBV29-1	.	.	TRBJ1-1